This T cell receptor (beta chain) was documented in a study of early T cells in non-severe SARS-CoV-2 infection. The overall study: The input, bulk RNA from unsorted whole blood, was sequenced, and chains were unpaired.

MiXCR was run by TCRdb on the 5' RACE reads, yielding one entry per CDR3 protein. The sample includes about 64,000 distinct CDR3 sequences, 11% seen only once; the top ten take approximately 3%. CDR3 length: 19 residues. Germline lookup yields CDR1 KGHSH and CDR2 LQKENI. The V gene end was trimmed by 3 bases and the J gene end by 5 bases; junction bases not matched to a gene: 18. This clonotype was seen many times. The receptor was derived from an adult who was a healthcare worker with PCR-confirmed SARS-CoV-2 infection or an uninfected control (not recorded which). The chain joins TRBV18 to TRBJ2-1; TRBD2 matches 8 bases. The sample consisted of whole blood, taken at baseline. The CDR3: CASSPIPTQRGPLDNEQFF. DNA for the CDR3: TGTGCCAGCTCACCCATACCAACCCAGCGGGGGCCTTTGGACAATGAGCAGTTCTTC.